Only a few counts were recorded for the clone carrying this TCR beta chain. What it binds is unknown. These data come from a study of cytomegalovirus exposure and HLA in healthy donors. Overall study findings and caveats: Reports indicate that TCR beta sequences accurately predicted the HLA-A and HLA-B alleles of most subjects. TCR beta V- and J-gene trimming was later associated with a missense DCLRE1C variant.

V lost 2 bases and J lost 3, with 13 bases in between. Germline V gives CDR1 WNHNN, CDR2 SYGVQD (reference sequence). The CDR3 consists of 15 residues. PCR was performed using 60 Vbeta and 13 Jbeta primers. Assay used: immunoSEQ multiplex PCR; TCRdb lists only in-frame clones, some missing. In the table there are 150,000 to 180,000 clones, about 70% of which are singletons. Sequenced material: PBMCs. This rearrangement joins TRBV10-1 to TRBJ2-5, with a tentative D call TRBD2 (6 bases). This sequence was found in a man younger than 35 in good health and CMV-seronegative. CDR3 sequence (DNA): TGCGCCAGCAGTGAGGTGGGGGGTGGGAAAGAGACCCAGTACTTC. Translated: CASSEVGGGKETQYF.